The present T cell receptor beta chain was sequenced within a study of blood T cell repertoires in COVID-19 (dated by TCRdb to about 2020). Some background on the complete study: Collaborator samples came from the United States, Italy and Spain and covered acute and convalescent phases of COVID-19. The material from the prospective study consisted of cDNA or gDNA derived from T cells, B-cell-depleted T cells, or PBMCs. The dataset comprised deeply sampled blood TCRbeta repertoires from subjects exposed to, actively infected with, or recovered from COVID-19. The repertoires were released in a freely available public database intended as a resource for research on the immune response to SARS-CoV-2. Samples were obtained from the ongoing ImmuneRACE study (first 160 participants) and from 1,200 or so subjects provided by 6 global collaborators. Sample metadata almost always included a de-identified subject ID, COVID-19 status, age in years and sex. Where available, HLA class I and class II types were obtained from metadata supplied by the sample provider rather than from assay-based typing.

TCRbeta CDR3 regions were amplified from genomic DNA by means of the immunoSEQ Assay, a bias-controlled multiplex PCR. The authors processed their data as follows. The number of nucleated cells in each sample was estimated from the amplification of reference gene primers within the assay. Sequence reads were collapsed and filtered to measure the absolute abundance of every unique TCRbeta CDR3 rearrangement. For each sample, productive Simpson clonality was calculated as the square root of Simpson's diversity index across productive rearrangements. TCRdb holds this immuneACCESS table with in-frame rearrangements only. Some clones are missing; in checked studies, unresolved V genes explain under half, and the rest has no known cause. The D gene and trimming were derived from the DNA, and the V and J assignments and clone size from that table. This sample has a few hundred thousand clones in its table, and more than 75% of those were observed once. The leading ten clones occupy around 1.5% of the sample.

Overall study outcomes, separate from this receptor: How much clinical and demographic metadata was included differed by source and by participant, and the metadata was provided uncurated.

Clipping removes 4 bases from V and 7 bases from J, with 7 as the unmatched junction base count. The germline V gene encodes CDR1 SGHNT and CDR2 YENEEA. Including cysteine and phenylalanine, the CDR3 has 16 amino acids. Only the CDR3 part of the read is kept: 48 bases, read in frame from the first base. This clone has a single count. What antigen it recognizes has not been identified. No base-level quality is on record; no much larger clone is a single base apart. The collaborating institutions used their own protocols to collect whole blood in K2EDTA tubes. For TCRbeta analysis, collaborator samples were shipped as frozen whole blood, as isolated PBMCs, or as DNA extracted from either sample type.

The sequenced material came from peripheral blood. In this chain, TRBV11-3 is recombined with TRBJ2-1; 13 bases in between match TRBD2. The TCR comes from a woman aged 50 to 65 with acute or convalescent COVID-19. The DNA sequence reads TGTGCCAGCAGCTCCCGGACTAGCGGGAGTCCGAATGAGCAGTTCTTC. Its protein is CASSSRTSGSPNEQFF.